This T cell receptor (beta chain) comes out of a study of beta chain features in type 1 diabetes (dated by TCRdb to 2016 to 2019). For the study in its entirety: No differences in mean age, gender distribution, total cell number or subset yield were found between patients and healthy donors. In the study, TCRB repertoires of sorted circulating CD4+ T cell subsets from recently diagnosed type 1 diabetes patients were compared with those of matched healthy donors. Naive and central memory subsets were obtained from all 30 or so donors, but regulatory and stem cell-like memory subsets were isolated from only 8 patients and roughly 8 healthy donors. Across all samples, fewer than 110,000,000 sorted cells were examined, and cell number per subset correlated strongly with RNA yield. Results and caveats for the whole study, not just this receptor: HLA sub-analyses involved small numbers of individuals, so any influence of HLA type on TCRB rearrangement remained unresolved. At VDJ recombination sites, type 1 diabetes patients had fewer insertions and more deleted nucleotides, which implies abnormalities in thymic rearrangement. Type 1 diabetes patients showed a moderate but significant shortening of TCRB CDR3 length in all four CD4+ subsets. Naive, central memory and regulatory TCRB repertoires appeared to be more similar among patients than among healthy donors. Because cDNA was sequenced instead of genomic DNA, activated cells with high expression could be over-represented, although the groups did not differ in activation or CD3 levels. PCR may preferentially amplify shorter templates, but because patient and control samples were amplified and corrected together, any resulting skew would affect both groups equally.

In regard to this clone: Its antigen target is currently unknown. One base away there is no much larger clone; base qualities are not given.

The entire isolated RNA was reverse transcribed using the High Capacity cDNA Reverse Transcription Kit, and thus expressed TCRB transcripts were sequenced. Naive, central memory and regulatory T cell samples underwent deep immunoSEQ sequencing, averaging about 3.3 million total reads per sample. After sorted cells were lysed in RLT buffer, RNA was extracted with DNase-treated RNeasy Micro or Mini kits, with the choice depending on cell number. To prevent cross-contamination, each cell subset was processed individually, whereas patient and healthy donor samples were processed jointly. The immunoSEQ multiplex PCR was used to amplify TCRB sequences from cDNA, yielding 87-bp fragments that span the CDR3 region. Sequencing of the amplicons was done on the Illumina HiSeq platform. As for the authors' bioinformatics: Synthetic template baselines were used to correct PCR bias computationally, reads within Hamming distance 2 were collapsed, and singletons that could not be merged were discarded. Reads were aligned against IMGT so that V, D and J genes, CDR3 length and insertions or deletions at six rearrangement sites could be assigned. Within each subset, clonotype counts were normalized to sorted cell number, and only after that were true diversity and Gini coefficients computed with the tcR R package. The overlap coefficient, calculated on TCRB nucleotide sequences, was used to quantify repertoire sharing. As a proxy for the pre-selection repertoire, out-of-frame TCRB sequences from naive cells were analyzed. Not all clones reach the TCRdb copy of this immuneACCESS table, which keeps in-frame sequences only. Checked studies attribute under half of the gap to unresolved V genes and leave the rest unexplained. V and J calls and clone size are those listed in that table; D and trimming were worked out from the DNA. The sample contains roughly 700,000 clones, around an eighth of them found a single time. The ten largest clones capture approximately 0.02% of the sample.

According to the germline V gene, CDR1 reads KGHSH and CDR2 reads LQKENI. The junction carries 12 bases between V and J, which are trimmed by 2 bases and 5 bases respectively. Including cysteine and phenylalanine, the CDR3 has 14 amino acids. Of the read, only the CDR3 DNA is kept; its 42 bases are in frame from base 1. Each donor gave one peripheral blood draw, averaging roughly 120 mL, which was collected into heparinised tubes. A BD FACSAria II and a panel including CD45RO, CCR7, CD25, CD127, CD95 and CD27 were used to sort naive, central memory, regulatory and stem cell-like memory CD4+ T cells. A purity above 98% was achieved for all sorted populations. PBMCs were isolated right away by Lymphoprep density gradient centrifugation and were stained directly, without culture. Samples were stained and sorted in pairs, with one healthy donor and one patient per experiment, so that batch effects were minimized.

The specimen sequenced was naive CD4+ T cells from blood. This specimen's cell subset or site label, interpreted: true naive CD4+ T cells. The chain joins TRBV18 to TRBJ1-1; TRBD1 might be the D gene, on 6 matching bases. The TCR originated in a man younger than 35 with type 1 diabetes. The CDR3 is CASSPEGGWTEAFF. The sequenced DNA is TGTGCCAGCTCACCAGAGGGGGGGTGGACTGAAGCTTTCTTT. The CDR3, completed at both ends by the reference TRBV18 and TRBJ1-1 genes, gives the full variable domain NAGVMQNPRHLVRRRGQEARLRCSPMKGHSHVYWYRQLPEEGLKFMVYLQKENIIDESGMPKERFSAEFPKEGPSILRIQQVVRGDSAAYFCASSPEGGWTEAFFGQGTRLTVV.